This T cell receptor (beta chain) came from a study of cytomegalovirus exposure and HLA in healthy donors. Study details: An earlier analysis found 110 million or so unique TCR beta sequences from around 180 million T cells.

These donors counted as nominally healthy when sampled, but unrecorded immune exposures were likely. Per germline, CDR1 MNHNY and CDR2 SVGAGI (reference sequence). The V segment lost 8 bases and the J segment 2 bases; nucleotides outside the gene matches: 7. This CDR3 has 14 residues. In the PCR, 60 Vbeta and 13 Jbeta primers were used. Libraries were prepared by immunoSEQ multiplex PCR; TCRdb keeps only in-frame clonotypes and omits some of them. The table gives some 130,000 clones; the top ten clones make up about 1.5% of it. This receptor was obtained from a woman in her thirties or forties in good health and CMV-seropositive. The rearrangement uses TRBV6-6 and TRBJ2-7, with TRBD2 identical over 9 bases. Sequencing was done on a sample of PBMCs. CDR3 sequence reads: CASQQTSGPYEQYF. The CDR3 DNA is TGTGCCAGCCAGCAGACTAGCGGTCCCTACGAGCAGTACTTC.